The 13 T cell receptor beta chains in this list originate from one sample, sequenced in a study of shared clonotypes between healthy human individuals. Profiling relied on immunoSEQ multiplex PCR, and the TCRdb table lists in-frame clones only, not all of them. This sample carries over 1.4 million clones, roughly 97% of them seen once, and the ten largest clones take about 1.2%. The sample comprised naive CD4+ T cells sorted from blood. Subset here: CD45RA+ positively selected. These receptors came from a man aged 30 to 39 in good health.

The V gene is TRBV7-6, the J gene TRBJ2-1, with 7 bases aligning to TRBD2. CDR1 and CDR2 (germline): SGHVS, FNYEAQ. Trimming at V came to 1 base and at J to 5 bases, leaving 5 bases not matched to a gene. The CDR3 has 15 amino acids. The CDR3 reads CASSLGSSGHNEQFF. The DNA for the CDR3 is TGTGCCAGCAGCTTAGGGTCTAGCGGACACAATGAGCAGTTCTTC.

The chain carries TRBV4-3 and TRBJ2-2; D ambiguous. V shed 1 base and J shed 2 bases, with 11 bases lying between them. Per germline, CDR1 LGHNA and CDR2 YSLEER. This CDR3 has 16 amino acids. The CDR3 DNA follows: TGCGCCAGCAGCCAAGCCCCAAACATAAACACCGGGGAGCTGTTTTTT. Amino acids: CASSQAPNINTGELFF.

The chain has TRBV4-1 and TRBJ2-1; D unclear. There are 16 residues in the CDR3. V lost 4 bases and J 2 bases, leaving 15 bases between the germline ends. Germline CDR1 and CDR2: MGHRA and YSYEKL. The CDR3 DNA sequence: TGCGCCAGCAGCCCATTCTGGTCGGACCCCTACAATGAGCAGTTCTTC. This encodes CASSPFWSDPYNEQFF.

For the CDR3, the DNA is TGTGCCAGCAGCGTAGGGAGAGGGGGGACAGGTGCAGATACGCAGTATTTT. It encodes CASSVGRGGTGADTQYF. The chain recombines TRBV9 with TRBJ2-3; 8 bases are shared with TRBD1. Unmatched junction bases numbered 10, after V lost 0 bases and J lost 4 bases. The CDR3 length is 17 residues. CDR1 SGDLS and CDR2 YYNGEE come from the germline V gene.

V and J are TRBV7-9 and TRBJ1-3; D is possibly TRBD1 (5 bases). V was cut by 6 bases and J by 1 base, with 19 bases left in between. CDR1 is SEHNR, CDR2 FQNEAQ, per germline (reference sequence). There are 17 residues in the CDR3. The DNA of the CDR3 is TGTGCCAGCAGTTACTCTCCCGGGCAGGGTTCTGGAAACACCATATATTTT. It translates to CASSYSPGQGSGNTIYF.

The chain carries TRBV5-1 and TRBJ2-7; 10 bases match TRBD1. V was clipped by 0 bases and J by 4 bases; unmatched bases: 4. Germline V gene data show CDR1 as SGHRS and CDR2 as YFSETQ. CDR3 length: 15 amino acids. CDR3 DNA sequence: TGCGCCAGCAGCTTGGCGGGACAGGGGCGGTACGAGCAGTACTTC. Translation gives CASSLAGQGRYEQYF.

This clone was seen just once. Other DNA sequences in the sample encode the same CDR3. This chain uses TRBV11-2 with TRBJ2-2; D perhaps matches TRBD2 (5 bases). The CDR3 covers 15 residues. CDR1 and CDR2 from the germline V gene are SGHAT and FQNNGV. V lost 5 bases to trimming and J lost 0 bases, with 10 bases between them. The CDR3 loop reads CASSPGTANTGELFF. CDR3 nucleotide sequence: TGTGCCAGCAGCCCGGGAACAGCGAACACCGGGGAGCTGTTTTTT.

This clone was found once. The V call is TRBV18, the J call TRBJ1-4; D not certain. Trimming stripped 6 bases from V and 5 bases from J, with 10 bases between. CDR3 length equals 13 residues. Germline V gene lookup returns CDR1 KGHSH and CDR2 LQKENI. CDR3 sequence (DNA): TGTGCCAGCTCCCAAGCACGAAATGAAAAACTGTTTTTT. It codes for CASSQARNEKLFF.

V gene TRBV5-1 combines with J gene TRBJ2-5; the match to TRBD1 covers 7 bases. The CDR3 is 16 amino acids. The germline gives CDR1 SGHRS, CDR2 YFSETQ. V shed 1 base, J shed 2 bases, and the junction held 8 bases outside the gene matches. This CDR3 is CASSLPTGEGQETQYF. In DNA form, the CDR3 reads TGCGCCAGCAGCTTGCCAACAGGGGAAGGTCAAGAGACCCAGTACTTC.

The V and J genes are TRBV30 and TRBJ2-1, with D perhaps being TRBD1 or TRBD2 (5 bases each). The germline V gene encodes CDR1 GTSNPN and CDR2 SVGIG (reference sequence). This CDR3 has 11 amino acids. Trimming removed 1 base at V and 9 bases at J, with 7 bases between. For the CDR3, the DNA is TGTGCCTGGAGTGGGGGGTTTGAGCAGTTCTTC. It yields the protein CAWSGGFEQFF.

This chain uses TRBV6-6 with TRBJ1-3; 8 positions agree with TRBD1. The CDR3 spans 14 residues. The germline V gene has CDR1 MNHNY and CDR2 SVGAGI (reference sequence). V lost 7 bases and J lost 8; bases outside the gene matches: 10. The CDR3 region is CASTMDREGDTIYF. The CDR3 DNA follows: TGTGCCAGCACGATGGACAGGGAGGGCGACACCATATATTTT.

V gene TRBV5-1 combines with J gene TRBJ2-3; 7 positions match TRBD2. After removal of 3 bases from V and 2 bases from J, the junction contained 12 bases not matched to a gene. The CDR3 is 17 amino acids. CDR1 SGHRS and CDR2 YFSETQ come from the germline V gene. Here the CDR3 reads CASSSSSAGVTTDTQYF. The CDR3 DNA reads as TGCGCCAGCAGCTCCTCCTCGGCGGGAGTGACCACAGATACGCAGTATTTT.

The chain combines TRBV9 with TRBJ2-7, with 10 positions matching TRBD2. Germline V gene lookup returns CDR1 SGDLS and CDR2 YYNGEE. CDR3 size: 15 residues. V lost 0 bases, J lost 6 bases, and 6 bases stayed unmatched. The DNA of the CDR3 is TGTGCCAGCAGCGTAGACCTAGCGGGAGTTACCGAGCAGTACTTC. It is translated as CASSVDLAGVTEQYF.